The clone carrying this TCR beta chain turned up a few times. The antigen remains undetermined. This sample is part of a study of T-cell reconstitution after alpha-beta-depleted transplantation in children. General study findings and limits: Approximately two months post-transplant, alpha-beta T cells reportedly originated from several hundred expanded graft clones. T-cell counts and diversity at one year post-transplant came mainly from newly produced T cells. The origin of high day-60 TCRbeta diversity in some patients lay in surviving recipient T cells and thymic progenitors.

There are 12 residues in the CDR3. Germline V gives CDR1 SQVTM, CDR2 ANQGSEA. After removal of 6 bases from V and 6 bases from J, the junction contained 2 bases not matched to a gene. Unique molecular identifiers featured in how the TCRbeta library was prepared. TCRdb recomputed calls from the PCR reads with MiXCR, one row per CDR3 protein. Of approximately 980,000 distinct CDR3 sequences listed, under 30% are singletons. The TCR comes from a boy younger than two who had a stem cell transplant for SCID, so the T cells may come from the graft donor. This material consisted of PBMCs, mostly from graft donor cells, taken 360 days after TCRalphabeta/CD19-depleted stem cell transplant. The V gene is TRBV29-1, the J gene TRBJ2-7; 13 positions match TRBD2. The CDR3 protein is CSVGLAGLEQYF. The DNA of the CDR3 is TGCAGCGTGGGACTAGCGGGGCTCGAGCAGTACTTC.